This T cell receptor (beta chain) was observed in a study of T cells expressing NK-cell markers. The germline V gene encodes CDR1 LGHDT and CDR2 YNNKEL (reference sequence). The CDR3 is made up of 13 amino acids. TCRdb reprocessed the 5' RACE reads, keeping one entry per CDR3 protein, no DNA. Its table lists a few hundred thousand distinct CDR3 sequences. The clonotype originates from a woman in her forties or fifties in good health. Sequencing used blood T cells: a sorted CD56 or NKG2C T cell subset, CD4+ or CD8+ T cells, or bulk PBMC T cells (not recorded which). This chain links TRBV3-1 with TRBJ2-1. The CDR3 loop is CASSQRRINEQFF.